The T cell receptor beta chain described here comes from a study of cytomegalovirus exposure and HLA in healthy donors. Regarding the study as a whole: Later, an analysis showed that TCR beta chains associated with HLA were more clonally expanded than others that were equally common. Looking again later, the authors saw that most CMV-associated TCR beta chains seemed HLA-restricted.

All donors participated as healthy donors of bone marrow. As concerns this clone: As yet, its antigen is unknown.

CDR3 length: 14 residues. V was pared by 3 bases and J by 8 bases, with 9 bases of the junction left unmatched. Germline CDR1 reads LGHNA; CDR2 reads YSLEER. The PCR ran on 60 Vbeta and 13 Jbeta primers. The protocol was immunoSEQ multiplex PCR, while the TCRdb copy is restricted to in-frame clones and leaves out a portion. This sample carries 100,000 to 150,000 clones, with roughly 1.6% going to the ten biggest clones. V and J are TRBV4-3 and TRBJ1-2; 7 bases fit TRBD1. Sequencing was performed on PBMCs. The receptor's source is a woman aged 40 to 55 in good health and CMV-seronegative. DNA for the CDR3: TGCGCCAGCAGCCAGGAACAGGGGCTGCACGGCTACACCTTC. Translating gives CASSQEQGLHGYTF.